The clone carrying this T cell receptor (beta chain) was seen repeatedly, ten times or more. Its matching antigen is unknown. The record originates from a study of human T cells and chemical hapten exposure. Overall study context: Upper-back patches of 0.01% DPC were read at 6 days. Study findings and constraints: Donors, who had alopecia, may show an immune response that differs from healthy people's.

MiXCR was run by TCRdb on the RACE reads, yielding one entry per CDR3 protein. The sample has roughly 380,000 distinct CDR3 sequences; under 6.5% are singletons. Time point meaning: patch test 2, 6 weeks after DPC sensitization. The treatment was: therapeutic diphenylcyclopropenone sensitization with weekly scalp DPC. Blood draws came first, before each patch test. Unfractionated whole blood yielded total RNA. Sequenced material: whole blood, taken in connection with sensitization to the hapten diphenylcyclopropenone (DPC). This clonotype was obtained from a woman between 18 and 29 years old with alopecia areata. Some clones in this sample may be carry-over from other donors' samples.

The CDR3 nucleotides read TGCGCCAGCAGCTTGTCCCCTAGCGGGAGCACAGATACGCAGTATTTT. Amino acids: CASSLSPSGSTDTQYF. V is TRBV5-1 and J is TRBJ2-3, with 8 bases matching TRBD2. This CDR3 region has 16 residues. CDR1 and CDR2 from the germline V gene are SGHRS and YFSETQ. Trimming took 1 base from V and 0 from J; bases not matched to a gene: 4.